A single sample gave rise to the 10 T cell receptor beta chains below, sequenced in a study of blood T cell repertoires in COVID-19. Sequencing used immunoSEQ multiplex PCR; TCRdb keeps in-frame clones, though not all of them. The data show about 370,000 clones, over 75% seen once. The source material was PBMCs or T cells enriched from blood (not recorded which). These receptor sequences come from a man between 18 and 29 years old who had recovered from COVID-19.

This clone came up once. This rearrangement joins TRBV7-2 to TRBJ1-1; D not certain. In germline, CDR1 is SGHTA, CDR2 FQGNSA. The CDR3 runs to 14 residues. Deletions cut 1 base from V and 1 base from J, with 7 bases between. The CDR3 sequence: CASSLGQKNTEAFF. The CDR3 DNA reads as TGTGCCAGCAGCTTAGGGCAGAAGAACACTGAAGCTTTCTTT.

DNA for the CDR3: TGTGCCAGCAGCCAAGGGAGGGTTTTCGAAGAGACCCAGTACTTC. As protein: CASSQGRVFEETQYF. The V call is TRBV3-1 (or the pseudogene TRBV3-2), the J call TRBJ2-5; a possible D gene is TRBD2 (6 bases). The V gene lost 1 base and the J gene lost 3 bases, with 12 bases spanning the gap. The CDR3 contains 15 residues. Germline V gene data show CDR1 as LGHDT and CDR2 as YNNKEL (reference sequence).

The rearrangement joins TRBV29-1 to TRBJ1-1, with TRBD1 as a possible D gene (6 bases). Per the germline V gene, CDR1 is SQVTM and CDR2 is ANQGSEA. V lost 6 bases to trimming and J lost 2 bases, with 13 bases between them. This CDR3 has 13 amino acids. The CDR3 sequence is CSVDGQPNTEAFF. For the CDR3, the DNA is TGCAGCGTGGACGGACAGCCTAACACTGAAGCTTTCTTT.

V gene TRBV7-3 combines with J gene TRBJ2-1; 7 nucleotides line up with TRBD1. The CDR3 is made up of 14 amino acids. Unmatched junction bases numbered 3, after V lost 3 bases and J lost 4 bases. Looked up from germline, CDR1 is SGHTA and CDR2 is FQGTGA. The CDR3 sequence: CASSLGQLYNEQFF. CDR3 DNA sequence: TGTGCCAGCAGCTTGGGACAGCTATACAATGAGCAGTTCTTC.

This clone is a singleton in its sample. The chain employs TRBV7-8 and TRBJ2-5; TRBD1 might be the D (6 bases). Trimming removed 1 base from V and 6 bases from J, with 9 bases in between. Germline V lookup: CDR1 SGHVS, CDR2 FQNEAQ. CDR3 length: 13 amino acids. The CDR3 DNA reads as TGTGCCAGCAGCTTAGGCAGGGGTAAGACCCAGTACTTC. This encodes CASSLGRGKTQYF.

This clone was observed a single time. The chain employs TRBV6-5 and TRBJ2-2, with 9 bases lining up with TRBD1. The germline V gene encodes CDR1 MNHEY and CDR2 SVGAGI. Trimming took 8 bases from V and 5 from J; bases not matched to a gene: 6. The CDR3 is 14 amino acids. The CDR3 DNA follows: TGTGCCAGCGGACAGGGGAGGGGGACCGGGGAGCTGTTTTTT. Amino acids: CASGQGRGTGELFF.

This sequence joins TRBV5-1 and TRBJ1-6; possible D gene TRBD1, 5 bases. Germline V CDR1 and CDR2: SGHRS, YFSETQ. CDR3 length: 16 residues. The V and J ends lost 4 bases and 7 bases respectively, with 18 bases between them. The CDR3 nucleotides are TGCGCCAGCAGCGTCCGTCCGGGGGGTAAGAATTCACCCCTCCACTTT. Translating it yields CASSVRPGGKNSPLHF.

The chain links TRBV7-2 to TRBJ2-1; 9 bases fit TRBD2. The CDR3 is 15 amino acids. After removal of 1 base from V and 9 bases from J, the junction contained 7 bases not matched to a gene. Germline loops: CDR1 SGHTA, CDR2 FQGNSA. CDR3 in DNA: TGTGCCAGCAGCTTAGTCGGTAGCGGGAGTCGTGAGCAGTTCTTC. It translates to CASSLVGSGSREQFF. The full variable domain, rest sourced from reference TRBV7-2 and TRBJ2-1, is GAGVSQSPSNKVTEKGKDVELRCDPISGHTALYWYRQSLGQGLEFLIYFQGNSAPDKSGLPSDRFSAERTGGSVSTLTIQRTQQEDSAVYLCASSLVGSGSREQFFGPGTRLTVL.

The J gene is TRBJ2-1, the V gene TRBV27; maybe TRBD2 (7 bases). The CDR3 is 12 amino acids. CDR1 MNHEY and CDR2 SMNVEV come from the germline V gene (reference sequence). V lost 5 bases, J lost 14 bases, and 16 bases lay in between. The CDR3, as DNA: TGTGCCAGCAGTCCCCGGGGGGCGGGTGAGTTCTTC. Its protein product is CASSPRGAGEFF.

The chain is built from TRBV3-1 (or the pseudogene TRBV3-2) and TRBJ2-1; TRBD1 matches at 9 bases. Germline CDR1 LGHDT, CDR2 YNNKEL (reference sequence). Germline trimming cut 11 bases from V and 7 bases from J; bases unmatched to any gene: 6. The length of the CDR3 is 12 residues. CDR3 region: CAVQTGGNEQFF. The CDR3 bases are TGTGCCGTCCAGACAGGGGGGAATGAGCAGTTCTTC.